This TCR beta chain was identified during a study of blood T cell repertoires in COVID-19 (dated by TCRdb to 2018 to 2021). About the full investigation: Collaborator samples came from the United States, Italy and Spain and covered acute and convalescent phases of COVID-19. The prospective study material was composed of cDNA or gDNA derived from T cells, B-cell-depleted T cells, or PBMCs. Subjects who had been exposed to COVID-19, were actively infected with it, or had recovered from it provided the deeply sampled blood TCRbeta repertoires that made up the dataset. A freely available public database, intended as a resource for researchers studying the immune response to SARS-CoV-2, is where the repertoires were released. The samples were drawn from the first 160 participants of the ongoing ImmuneRACE study and from 1,254 subjects provided by 6 global collaborators. Nearly every sample came with metadata listing a de-identified subject ID, COVID-19 status, age in years and sex. Where available, HLA class I and class II types were taken from metadata supplied by the sample provider and were not determined by assay-based typing. The investigation overall reported the following: How much clinical and demographic metadata was included differed by source and by participant, and the metadata was provided uncurated.

With regard to this clone: There is no known antigen for this receptor. One base away there is no much larger clone; base qualities are not given.

In Seattle, one collaborating source enrolled patients while the infection was active and tracked those patients longitudinally over the course of disease. The collaborating institutions used their own protocols to collect whole blood in K2EDTA tubes. Collaborator samples were shipped for TCRbeta analysis as frozen whole blood, isolated PBMCs, or DNA extracted from either sample type. TCRbeta CDR3 regions were amplified from genomic DNA using the immunoSEQ Assay, a bias-controlled multiplex PCR. Per the source publication's procedure: The number of nucleated cells in each sample was estimated by amplification of reference gene primers within the assay. To quantify the absolute abundance of each unique TCRbeta CDR3 rearrangement, sequence reads were collapsed and filtered. For each sample, productive Simpson clonality was calculated as the square root of Simpson's diversity index over productive rearrangements. The clones in this table, taken by TCRdb from immuneACCESS, are in-frame only. Not every clone is retained; where verified, under half of the shortfall comes from an unresolved V gene, and the cause of the rest is unknown. The V and J calls and clone size are taken from that table; D and trimming were inferred from the DNA. This sample comprises some 350,000 clones, 88% of them detected only once. The ten biggest clones cover 6% to 8% of the sample.

Per the germline V gene, ENHRY is the CDR1 and SYGVKD is the CDR2. The CDR3 has 14 amino acids, counting the end cysteine and phenylalanine. The CDR3 DNA has 42 bases and is translated from base 1. V loses 2 bases at its end and J loses 8 bases; junction bases beyond the gene matches: 8. This chain joins TRBV10-3 to TRBJ1-2, with TRBD1 matching 7 junction bases. The TCR was taken from a woman aged 65 to 85 with COVID-19, enrolled during active disease. The sequencing input was peripheral blood. CDR3 loop: CAISEPGQWGGYTF. The DNA reads as follows: TGTGCCATCAGTGAGCCGGGACAGTGGGGAGGCTACACCTTC.